This T cell receptor (beta chain) was recorded in a study of T cells in Graves' hyperthyroidism and ophthalmopathy. From RNA transcripts, TCR beta CDR3 regions were amplified. Primed by the HTBI set, a first-round RT-PCR was run on the TCR CDR3. MiXCR, applied by TCRdb to the multiplex PCR reads, yields one record per CDR3 protein. The sample yields about 760,000 distinct CDR3 sequences, just over 35% seen once. The V end was cut by 2 bases, the J end by 1 base, with 8 bases between. This CDR3 region has 15 residues. Germline CDR1 and CDR2: LGHNA and YSLEER. Study outcomes and limitations: Among thyroid clonotypes expanded above 0.001, most also appeared in blood.

Uncontrolled infection, other autoimmune disease, pregnancy or lactation barred patients from enrollment. Each diagnosis was grounded in clinical symptoms, serum thyroxine and TRAb, thyroid ultrasound, and orbital computed tomography. In regard to this clonotype: Its target is not known.

The clonotype was recovered from a woman aged 40 to 49 with Graves' hyperthyroidism. The rearrangement links TRBV4-3 to TRBJ2-2; D is ambiguous. The sequenced sample was blood. CDR3 sequence reads: CASSQMAGNTGELFF. The CDR3 coding sequence is TGCGCCAGCAGCCAAATGGCAGGGAACACCGGGGAGCTGTTTTTT.